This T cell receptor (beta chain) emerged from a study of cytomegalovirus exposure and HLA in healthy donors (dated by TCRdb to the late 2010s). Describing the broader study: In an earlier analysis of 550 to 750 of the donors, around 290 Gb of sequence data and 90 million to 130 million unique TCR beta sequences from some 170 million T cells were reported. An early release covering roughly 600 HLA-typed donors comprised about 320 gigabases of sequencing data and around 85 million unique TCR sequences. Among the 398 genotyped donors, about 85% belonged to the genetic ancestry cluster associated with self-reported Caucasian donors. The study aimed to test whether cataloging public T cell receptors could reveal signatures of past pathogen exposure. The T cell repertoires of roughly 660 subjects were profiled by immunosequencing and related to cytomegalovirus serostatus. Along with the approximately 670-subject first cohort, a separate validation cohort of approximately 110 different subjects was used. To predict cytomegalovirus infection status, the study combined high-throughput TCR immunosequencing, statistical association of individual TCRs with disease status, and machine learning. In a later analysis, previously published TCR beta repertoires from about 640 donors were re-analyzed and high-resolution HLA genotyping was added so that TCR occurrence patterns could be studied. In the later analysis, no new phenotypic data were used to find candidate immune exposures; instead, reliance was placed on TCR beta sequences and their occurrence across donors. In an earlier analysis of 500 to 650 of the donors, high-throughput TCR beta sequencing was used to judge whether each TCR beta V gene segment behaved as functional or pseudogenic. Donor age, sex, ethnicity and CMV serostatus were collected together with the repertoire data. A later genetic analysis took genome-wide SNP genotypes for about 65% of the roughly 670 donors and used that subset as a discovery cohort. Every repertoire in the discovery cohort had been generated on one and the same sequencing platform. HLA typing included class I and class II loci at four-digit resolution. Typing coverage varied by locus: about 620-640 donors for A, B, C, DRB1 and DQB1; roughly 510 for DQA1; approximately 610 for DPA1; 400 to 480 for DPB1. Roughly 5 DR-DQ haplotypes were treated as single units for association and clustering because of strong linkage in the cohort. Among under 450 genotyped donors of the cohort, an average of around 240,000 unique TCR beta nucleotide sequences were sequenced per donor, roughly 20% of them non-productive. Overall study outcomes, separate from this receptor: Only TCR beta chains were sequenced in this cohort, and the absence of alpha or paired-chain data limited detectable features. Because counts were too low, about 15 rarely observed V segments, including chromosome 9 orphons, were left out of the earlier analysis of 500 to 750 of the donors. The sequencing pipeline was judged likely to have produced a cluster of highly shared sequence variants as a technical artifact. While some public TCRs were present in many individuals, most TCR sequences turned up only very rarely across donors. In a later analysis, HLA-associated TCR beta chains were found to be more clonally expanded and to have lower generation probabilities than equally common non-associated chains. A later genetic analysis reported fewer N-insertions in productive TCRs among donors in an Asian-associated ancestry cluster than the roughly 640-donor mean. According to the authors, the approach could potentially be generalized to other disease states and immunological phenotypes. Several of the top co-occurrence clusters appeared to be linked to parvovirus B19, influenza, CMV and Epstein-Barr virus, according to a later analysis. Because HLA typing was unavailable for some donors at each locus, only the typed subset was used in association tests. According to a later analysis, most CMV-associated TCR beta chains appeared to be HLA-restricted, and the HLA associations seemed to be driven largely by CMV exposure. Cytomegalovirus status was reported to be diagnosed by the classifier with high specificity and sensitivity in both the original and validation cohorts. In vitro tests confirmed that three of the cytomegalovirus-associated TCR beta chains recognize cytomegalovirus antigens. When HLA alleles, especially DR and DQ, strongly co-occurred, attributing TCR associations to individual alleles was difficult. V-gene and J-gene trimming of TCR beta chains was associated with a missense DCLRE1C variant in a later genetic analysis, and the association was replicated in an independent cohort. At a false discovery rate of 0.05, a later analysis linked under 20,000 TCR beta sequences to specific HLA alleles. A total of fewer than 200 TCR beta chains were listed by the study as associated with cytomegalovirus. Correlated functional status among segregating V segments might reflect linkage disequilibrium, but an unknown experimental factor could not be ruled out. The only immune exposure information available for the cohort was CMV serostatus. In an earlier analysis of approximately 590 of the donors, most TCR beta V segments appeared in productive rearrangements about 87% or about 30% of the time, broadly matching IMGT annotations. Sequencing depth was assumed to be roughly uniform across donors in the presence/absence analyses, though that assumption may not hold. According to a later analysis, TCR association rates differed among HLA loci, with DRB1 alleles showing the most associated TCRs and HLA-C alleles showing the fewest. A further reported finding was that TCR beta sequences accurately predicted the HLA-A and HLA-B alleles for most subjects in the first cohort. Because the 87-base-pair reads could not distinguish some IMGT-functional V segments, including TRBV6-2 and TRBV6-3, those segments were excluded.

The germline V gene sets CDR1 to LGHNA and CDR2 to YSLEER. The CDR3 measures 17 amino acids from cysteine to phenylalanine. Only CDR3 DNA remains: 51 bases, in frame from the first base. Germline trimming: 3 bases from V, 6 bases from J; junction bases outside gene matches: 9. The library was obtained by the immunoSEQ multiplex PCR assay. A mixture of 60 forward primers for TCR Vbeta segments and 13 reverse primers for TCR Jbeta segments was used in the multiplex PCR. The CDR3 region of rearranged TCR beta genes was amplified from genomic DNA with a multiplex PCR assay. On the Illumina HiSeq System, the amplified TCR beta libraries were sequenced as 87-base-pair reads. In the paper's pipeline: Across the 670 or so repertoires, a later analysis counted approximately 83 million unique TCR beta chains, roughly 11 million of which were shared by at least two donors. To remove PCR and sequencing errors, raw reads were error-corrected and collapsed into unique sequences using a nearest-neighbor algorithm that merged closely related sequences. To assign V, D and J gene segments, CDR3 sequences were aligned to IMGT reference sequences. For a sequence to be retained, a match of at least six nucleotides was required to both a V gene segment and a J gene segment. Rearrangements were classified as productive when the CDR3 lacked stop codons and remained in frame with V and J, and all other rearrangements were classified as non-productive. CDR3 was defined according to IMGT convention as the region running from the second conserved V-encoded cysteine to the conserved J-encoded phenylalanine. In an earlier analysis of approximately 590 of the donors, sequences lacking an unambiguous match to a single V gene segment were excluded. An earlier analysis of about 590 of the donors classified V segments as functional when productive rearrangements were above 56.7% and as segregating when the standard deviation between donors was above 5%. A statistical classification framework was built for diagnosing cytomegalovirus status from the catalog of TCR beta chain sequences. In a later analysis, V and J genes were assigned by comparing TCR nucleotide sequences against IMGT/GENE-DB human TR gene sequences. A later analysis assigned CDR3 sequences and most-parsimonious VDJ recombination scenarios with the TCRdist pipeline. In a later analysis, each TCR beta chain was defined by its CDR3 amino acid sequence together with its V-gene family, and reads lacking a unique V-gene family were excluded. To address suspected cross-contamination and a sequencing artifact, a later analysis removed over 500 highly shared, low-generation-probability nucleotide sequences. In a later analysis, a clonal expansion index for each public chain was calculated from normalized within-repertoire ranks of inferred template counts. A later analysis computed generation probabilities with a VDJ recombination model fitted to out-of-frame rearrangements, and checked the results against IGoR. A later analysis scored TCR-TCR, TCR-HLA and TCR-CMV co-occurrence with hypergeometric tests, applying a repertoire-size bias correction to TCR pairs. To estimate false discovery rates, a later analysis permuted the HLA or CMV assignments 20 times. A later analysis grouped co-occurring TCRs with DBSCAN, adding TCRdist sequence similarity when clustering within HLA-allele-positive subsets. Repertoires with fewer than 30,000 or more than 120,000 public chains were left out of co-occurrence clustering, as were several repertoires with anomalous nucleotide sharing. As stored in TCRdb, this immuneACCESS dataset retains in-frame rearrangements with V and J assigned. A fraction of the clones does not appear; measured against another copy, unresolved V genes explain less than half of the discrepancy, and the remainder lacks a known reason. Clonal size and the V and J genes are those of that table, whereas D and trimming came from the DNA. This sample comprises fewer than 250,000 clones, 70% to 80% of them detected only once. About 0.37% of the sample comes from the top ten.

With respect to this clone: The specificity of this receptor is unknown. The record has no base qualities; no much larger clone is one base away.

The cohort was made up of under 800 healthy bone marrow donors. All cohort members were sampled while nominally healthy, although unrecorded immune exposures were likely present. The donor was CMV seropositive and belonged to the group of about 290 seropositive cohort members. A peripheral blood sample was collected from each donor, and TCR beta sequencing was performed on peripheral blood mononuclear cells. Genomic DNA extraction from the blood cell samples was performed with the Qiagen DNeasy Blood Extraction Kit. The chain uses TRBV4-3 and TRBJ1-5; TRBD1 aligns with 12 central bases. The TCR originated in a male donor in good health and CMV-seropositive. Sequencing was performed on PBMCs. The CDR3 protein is CASSQSVGTGGVQPQHF. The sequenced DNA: TGCGCCAGCAGCCAGAGTGTCGGGACAGGGGGCGTTCAGCCCCAGCATTTT.